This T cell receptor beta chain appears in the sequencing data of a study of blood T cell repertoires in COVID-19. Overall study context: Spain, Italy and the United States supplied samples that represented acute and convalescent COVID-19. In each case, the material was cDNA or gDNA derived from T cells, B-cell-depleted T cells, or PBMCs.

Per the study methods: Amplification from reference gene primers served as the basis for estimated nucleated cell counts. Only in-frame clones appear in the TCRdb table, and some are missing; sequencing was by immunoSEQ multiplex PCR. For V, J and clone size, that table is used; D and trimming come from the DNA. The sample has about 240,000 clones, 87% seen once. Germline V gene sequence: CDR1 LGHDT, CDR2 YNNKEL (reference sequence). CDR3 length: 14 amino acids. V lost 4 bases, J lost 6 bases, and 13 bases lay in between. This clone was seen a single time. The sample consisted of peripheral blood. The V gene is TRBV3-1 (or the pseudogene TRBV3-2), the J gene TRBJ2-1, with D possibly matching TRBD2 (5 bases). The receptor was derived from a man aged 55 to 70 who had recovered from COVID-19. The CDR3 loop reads CASSLGDLPNEQFF. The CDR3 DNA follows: TGTGCCAGCAGCCTCGGGGATCTCCCCAATGAGCAGTTCTTC.